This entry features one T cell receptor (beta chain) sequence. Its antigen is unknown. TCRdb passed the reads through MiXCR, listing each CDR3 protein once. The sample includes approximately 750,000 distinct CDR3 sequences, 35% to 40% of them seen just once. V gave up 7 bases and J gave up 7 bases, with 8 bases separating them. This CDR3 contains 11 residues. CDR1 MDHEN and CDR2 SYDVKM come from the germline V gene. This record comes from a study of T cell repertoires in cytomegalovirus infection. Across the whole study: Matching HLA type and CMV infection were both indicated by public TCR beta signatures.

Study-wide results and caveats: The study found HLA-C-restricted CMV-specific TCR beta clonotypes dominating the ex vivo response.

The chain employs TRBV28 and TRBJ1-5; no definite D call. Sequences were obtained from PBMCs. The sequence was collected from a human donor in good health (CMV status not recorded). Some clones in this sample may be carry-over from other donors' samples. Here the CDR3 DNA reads TGTGCCAGCAATAAAGGGCAGCCCCAGCATTTT. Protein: CASNKGQPQHF.